The entry below gives a single T cell receptor beta chain sequence along with its context. Time point specified: 2015-2016 season, 7 days after influenza vaccination. Donors with HIV/AIDS, active malignancy, immunomodulators or active illness were excluded. Cells are cTfh (non-naive CD4+CXCR5+PD-1+), split by ICOS and CD38 into double-positive or double-negative. Profiling relied on immunoSEQ multiplex PCR, and the TCRdb table lists in-frame clones only, not all of them. The sample records 6,000 to 7,000 clones, about 88% being singletons. The sample originates from a study of follicular helper T cells after annual influenza vaccination. With 6 bases removed from V and 1 base from J, the gap between germline ends came to 12 bases. Looked up from germline, CDR1 is MNHEY and CDR2 is SMNVEV (reference sequence). The CDR3 loop spans 14 amino acids.

The TCR sequence derives from an adult who received the influenza vaccine. The starting material was CXCR5+ CD38- circulating T follicular helper cells from blood, obtained 7 days after influenza vaccination. The subset was: circulating Tfh, non-naive CD4+CXCR5+PD-1+ (ICOS+CD38+ or ICOS-CD38-). The chain joins TRBV27 to TRBJ1-1, with D maybe TRBD1 (5 bases). This chain's CDR3 is CASRRDRQNTEAFF. For the CDR3, the DNA is TGTGCCAGCAGACGCGACAGACAGAACACTGAAGCTTTCTTT.